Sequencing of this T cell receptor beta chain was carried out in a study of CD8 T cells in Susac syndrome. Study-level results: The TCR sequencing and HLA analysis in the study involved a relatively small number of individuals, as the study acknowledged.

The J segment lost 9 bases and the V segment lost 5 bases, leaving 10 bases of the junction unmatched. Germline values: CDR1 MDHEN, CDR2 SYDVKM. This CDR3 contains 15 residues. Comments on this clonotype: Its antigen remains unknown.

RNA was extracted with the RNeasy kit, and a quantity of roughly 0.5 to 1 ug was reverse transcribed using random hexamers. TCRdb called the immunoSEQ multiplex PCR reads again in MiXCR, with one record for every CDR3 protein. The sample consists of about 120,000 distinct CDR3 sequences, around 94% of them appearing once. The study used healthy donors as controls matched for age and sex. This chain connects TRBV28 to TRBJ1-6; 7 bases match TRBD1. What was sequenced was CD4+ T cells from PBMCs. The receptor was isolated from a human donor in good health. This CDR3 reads CASSPRDSFGSPLHF. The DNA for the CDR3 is TGTGCCAGCAGTCCCCGGGACAGTTTCGGTTCACCCCTCCACTTT.